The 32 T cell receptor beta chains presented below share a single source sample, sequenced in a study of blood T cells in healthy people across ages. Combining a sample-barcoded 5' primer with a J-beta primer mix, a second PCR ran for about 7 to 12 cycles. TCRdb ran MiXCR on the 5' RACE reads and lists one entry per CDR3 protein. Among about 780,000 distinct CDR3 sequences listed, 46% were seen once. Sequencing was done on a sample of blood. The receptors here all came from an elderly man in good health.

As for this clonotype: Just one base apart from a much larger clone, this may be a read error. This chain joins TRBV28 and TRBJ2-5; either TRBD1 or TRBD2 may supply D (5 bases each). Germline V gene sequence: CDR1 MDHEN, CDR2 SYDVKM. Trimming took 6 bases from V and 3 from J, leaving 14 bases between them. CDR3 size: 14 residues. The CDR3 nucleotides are TGTGCCAGCAGGGTACCGGGACCCGAAGAGACCCAGTACTTC. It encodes CASRVPGPEETQYF.

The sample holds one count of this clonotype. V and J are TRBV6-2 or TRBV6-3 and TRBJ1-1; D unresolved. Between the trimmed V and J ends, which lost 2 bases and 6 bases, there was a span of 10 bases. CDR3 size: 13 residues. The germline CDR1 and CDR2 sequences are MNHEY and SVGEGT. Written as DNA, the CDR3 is TGTGCCAGCAGTTACATAGGGAGGGCTGAAGCTTTCTTT. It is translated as CASSYIGRAEAFF.

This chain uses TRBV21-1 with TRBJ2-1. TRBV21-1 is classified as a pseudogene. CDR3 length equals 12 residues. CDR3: CTSSKKNNEQFF. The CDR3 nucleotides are TGTACCAGCAGCAAAAAGAACAATGAGCAGTTCTTC.

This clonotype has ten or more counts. CDR3 in DNA: TGTGCCAGCAGTTTGCTAGAGTTGGGTGAGCAGTTCTTC. It specifies CASSLLELGEQFF. The V and J genes are TRBV27 and TRBJ2-1; D unresolved. The CDR3 covers 13 residues. Germline V CDR1 and CDR2: MNHEY, SMNVEV (reference sequence). V dropped 3 bases and J dropped 9 bases, with 12 bases sitting between them.

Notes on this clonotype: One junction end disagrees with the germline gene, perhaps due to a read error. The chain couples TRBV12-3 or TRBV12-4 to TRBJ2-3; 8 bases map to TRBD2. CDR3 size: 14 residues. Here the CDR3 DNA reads TGCGTCAGCAGTTTGGCGGGGGGCACAGATATGCAGTATTTT. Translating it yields CVSSLAGGTDMQYF.

CDR3 coding DNA: TGTGCCAGCGTCCATGGCAGGGTGCGCACAGATACGCAGTATTTT. It is translated as CASVHGRVRTDTQYF. The chain uses TRBV12-3 or TRBV12-4 and TRBJ2-3, with D possibly being TRBD1 (5 bases). V lost 8 bases, J lost 1 base, and 16 bases lay in between. This CDR3 is 15 amino acids long.

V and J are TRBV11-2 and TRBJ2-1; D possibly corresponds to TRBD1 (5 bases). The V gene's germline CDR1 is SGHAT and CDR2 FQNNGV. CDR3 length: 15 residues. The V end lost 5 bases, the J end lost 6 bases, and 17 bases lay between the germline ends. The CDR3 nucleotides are TGTGCCAGCAGCAGAATTCAGGGTAGGGGCAATGAGCAGTTCTTC. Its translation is CASSRIQGRGNEQFF.

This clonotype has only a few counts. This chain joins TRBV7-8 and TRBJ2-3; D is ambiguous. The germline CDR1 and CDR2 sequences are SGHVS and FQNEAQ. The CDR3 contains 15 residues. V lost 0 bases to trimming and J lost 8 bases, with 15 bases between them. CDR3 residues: CASSLATFRARTQYF. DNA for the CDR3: TGTGCCAGCAGCTTAGCCACTTTTCGGGCTCGTACGCAGTATTTT.

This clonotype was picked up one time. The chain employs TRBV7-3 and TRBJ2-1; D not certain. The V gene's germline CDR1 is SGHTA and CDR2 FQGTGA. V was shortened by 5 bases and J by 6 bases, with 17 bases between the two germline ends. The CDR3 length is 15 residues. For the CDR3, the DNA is TGTGCCAGCAGCCGAGTTCCTTTGGCGCGCAATGAGCAGTTCTTC. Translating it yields CASSRVPLARNEQFF. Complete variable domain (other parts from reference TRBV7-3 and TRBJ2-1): GAGVSQTPSNKVTEKGKYVELRCDPISGHTALYWYRQSLGQGPEFLIYFQGTGAADDSGLPNDRFFAVRPEGSVSTLKIQRTERGDSAVYLCASSRVPLARNEQFFGPGTRLTVL.

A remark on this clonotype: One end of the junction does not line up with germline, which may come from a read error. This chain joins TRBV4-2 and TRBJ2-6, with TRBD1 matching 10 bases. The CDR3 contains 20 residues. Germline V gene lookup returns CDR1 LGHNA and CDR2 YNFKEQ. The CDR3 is CASSQGVGDRGRSGADVLTF. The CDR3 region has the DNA TGTGCCAGCAGCCAAGGAGTAGGGGACAGGGGACGGTCTGGGGCCGACGTCCTGACTTTC.

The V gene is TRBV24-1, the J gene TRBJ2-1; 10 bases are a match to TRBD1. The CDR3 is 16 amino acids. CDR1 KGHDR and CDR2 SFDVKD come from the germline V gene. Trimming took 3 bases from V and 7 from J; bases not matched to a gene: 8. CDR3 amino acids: CATSDPDRGPRNEQFF. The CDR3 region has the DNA TGTGCCACCAGTGATCCCGACAGGGGGCCGAGGAATGAGCAGTTCTTC.

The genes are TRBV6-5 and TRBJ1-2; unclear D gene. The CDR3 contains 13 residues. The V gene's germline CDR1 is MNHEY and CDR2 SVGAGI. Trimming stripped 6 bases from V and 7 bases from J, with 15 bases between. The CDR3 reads CASRTEGRRGYTF. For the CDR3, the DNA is TGTGCCAGCAGGACCGAGGGAAGGCGTGGCTACACCTTC.

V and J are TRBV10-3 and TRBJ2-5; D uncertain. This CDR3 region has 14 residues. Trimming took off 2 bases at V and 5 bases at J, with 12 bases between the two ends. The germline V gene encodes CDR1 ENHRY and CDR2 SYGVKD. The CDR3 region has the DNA TGTGCCATCAGTGAGGGACCAGTGGAGGAGACCCAGTACTTC. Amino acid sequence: CAISEGPVEETQYF.

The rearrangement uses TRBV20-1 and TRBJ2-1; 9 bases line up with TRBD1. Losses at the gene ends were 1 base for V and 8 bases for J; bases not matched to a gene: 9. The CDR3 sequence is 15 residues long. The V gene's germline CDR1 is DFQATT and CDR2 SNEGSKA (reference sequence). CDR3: CSARVGTGIKDEQFF. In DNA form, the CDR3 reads TGCAGTGCTAGAGTCGGGACAGGGATTAAGGATGAGCAGTTCTTC.

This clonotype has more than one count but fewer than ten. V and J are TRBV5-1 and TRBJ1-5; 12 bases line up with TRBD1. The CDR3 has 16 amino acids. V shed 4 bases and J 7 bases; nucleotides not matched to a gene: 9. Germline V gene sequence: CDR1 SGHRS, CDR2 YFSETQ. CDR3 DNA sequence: TGCGCCAGCAGCCCGGACGGGACAGGGGGCAGGCAGCCCCAGCATTTT. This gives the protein CASSPDGTGGRQPQHF.

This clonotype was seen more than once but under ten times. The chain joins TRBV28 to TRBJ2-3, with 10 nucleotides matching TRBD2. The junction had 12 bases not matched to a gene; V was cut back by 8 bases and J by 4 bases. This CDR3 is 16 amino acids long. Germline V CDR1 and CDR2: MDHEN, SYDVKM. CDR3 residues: CASGLSSGRASDTQYF. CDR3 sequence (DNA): TGTGCCAGCGGACTCTCCAGCGGGAGGGCCTCAGATACGCAGTATTTT.

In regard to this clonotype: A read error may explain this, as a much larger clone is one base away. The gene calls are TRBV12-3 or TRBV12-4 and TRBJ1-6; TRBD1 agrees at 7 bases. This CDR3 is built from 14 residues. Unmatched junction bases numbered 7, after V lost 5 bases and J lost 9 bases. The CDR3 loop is CASSRRDRASPLHF. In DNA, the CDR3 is TGTGCCAGCAGTCGGAGGGACAGAGCTTCACCCCTCCACTTT.

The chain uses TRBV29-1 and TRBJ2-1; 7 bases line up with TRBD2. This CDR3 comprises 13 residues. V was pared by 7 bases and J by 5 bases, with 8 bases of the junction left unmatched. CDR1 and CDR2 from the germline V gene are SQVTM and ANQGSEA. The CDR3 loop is CSAGTTMDNEQFF. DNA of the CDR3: TGCAGCGCTGGGACTACCATGGACAATGAGCAGTTCTTC.

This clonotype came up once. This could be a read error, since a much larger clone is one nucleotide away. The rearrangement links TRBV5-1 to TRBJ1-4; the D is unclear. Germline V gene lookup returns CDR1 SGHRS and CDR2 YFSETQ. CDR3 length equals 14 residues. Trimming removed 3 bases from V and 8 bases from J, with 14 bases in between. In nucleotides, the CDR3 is TGCGCCAGCAGCTCAGGACTGGGAAACGAAAAACTGTTTTTT. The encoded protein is CASSSGLGNEKLFF.

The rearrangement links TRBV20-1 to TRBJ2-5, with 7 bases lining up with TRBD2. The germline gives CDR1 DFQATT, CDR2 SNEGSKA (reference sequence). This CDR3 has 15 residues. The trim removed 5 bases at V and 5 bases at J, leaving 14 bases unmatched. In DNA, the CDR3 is TGCAGTGCTGAGCCGACGGGCGGGAGTTACGAGACCCAGTACTTC. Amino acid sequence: CSAEPTGGSYETQYF.

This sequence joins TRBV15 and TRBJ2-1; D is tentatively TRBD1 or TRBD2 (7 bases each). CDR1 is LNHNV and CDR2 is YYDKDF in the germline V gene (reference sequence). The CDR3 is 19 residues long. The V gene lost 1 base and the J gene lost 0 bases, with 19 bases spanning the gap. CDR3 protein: CATSRGGGLTGPSYNEQFF. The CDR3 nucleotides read TGTGCCACCAGCAGAGGGGGGGGGCTGACAGGGCCCTCCTACAATGAGCAGTTCTTC.

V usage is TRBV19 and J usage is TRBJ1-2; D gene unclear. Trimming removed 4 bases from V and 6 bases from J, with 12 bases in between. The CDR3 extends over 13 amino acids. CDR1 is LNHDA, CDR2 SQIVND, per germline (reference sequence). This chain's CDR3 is CASSSSGPNGYTF. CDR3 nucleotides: TGTGCCAGTAGTAGTTCGGGTCCTAATGGCTACACCTTC.

The DNA for the CDR3 is TGTGCCAGCAGAACGGGCGCTCATAGGGATGAGCAGTTCTTC. It translates to CASRTGAHRDEQFF. The rearrangement links TRBV6-5 to TRBJ2-1; D unresolved. Per the germline V gene, CDR1 is MNHEY and CDR2 is SVGAGI. The ends were cut back, 6 bases at V and 8 bases at J, with 17 bases in the middle. This CDR3 region has 14 residues.

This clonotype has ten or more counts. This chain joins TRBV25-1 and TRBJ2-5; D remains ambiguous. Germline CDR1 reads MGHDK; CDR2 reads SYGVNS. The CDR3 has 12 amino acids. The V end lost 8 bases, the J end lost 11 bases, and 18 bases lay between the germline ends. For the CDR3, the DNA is TGTGCCAGCGGATCCCAATCTAAGGCGCAGTACTTC. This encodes CASGSQSKAQYF.

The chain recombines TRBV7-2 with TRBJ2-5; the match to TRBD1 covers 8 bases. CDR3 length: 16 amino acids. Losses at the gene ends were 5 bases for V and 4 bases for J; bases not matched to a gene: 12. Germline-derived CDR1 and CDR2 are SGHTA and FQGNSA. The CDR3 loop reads CASSPYVGQGGETQYF. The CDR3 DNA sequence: TGTGCCAGCAGCCCCTATGTAGGACAGGGCGGAGAGACCCAGTACTTC.

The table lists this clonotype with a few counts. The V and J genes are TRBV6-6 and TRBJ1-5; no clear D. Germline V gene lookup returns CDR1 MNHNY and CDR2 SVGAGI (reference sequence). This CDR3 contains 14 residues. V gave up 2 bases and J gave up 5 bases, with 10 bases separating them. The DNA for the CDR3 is TGTGCCAGCAGTTACCCTTCCTCGTATCAGCCCCAGCATTTT. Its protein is CASSYPSSYQPQHF.

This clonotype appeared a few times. The CDR3 sequence: CSARDLSATLNSYEQYF. DNA of the CDR3: TGCAGTGCTAGAGACCTATCAGCGACCCTCAACTCCTACGAGCAGTACTTC. The V gene is TRBV20-1, the J gene TRBJ2-7, with unresolved D. Per germline, CDR1 DFQATT and CDR2 SNEGSKA (reference sequence). This CDR3 spans 17 amino acids. Between the trimmed V and J ends, which lost 0 bases and 0 bases, there was a span of 18 bases.

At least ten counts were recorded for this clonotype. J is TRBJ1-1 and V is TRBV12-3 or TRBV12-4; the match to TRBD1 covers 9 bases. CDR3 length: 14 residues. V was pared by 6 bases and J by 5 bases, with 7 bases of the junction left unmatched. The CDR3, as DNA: TGTGCCAGCAGGATACAGGGGGCGAAGACTGAAGCTTTCTTT. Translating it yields CASRIQGAKTEAFF.

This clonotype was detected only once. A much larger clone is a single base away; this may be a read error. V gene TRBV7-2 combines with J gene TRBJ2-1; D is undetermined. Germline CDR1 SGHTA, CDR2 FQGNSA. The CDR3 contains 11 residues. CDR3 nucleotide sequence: TGTGCCAGCAGCCCCGGCCAAAAGCAGTTGTTC. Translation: CASSPGQKQLF. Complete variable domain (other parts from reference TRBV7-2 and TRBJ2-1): GAGVSQSPSNKVTEKGKDVELRCDPISGHTALYWYRQSLGQGLEFLIYFQGNSAPDKSGLPSDRFSAERTGGSVSTLTIQRTQQEDSAVYLCASSPGQKQLFGPGTRLTVL.

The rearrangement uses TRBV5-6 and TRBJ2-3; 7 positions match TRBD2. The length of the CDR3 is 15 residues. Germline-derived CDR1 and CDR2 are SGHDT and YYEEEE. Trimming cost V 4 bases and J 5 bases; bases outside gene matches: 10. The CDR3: CASSPAGRGGDTQYF. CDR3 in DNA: TGTGCCAGCAGCCCCGCGGGGAGGGGAGGAGATACGCAGTATTTT.

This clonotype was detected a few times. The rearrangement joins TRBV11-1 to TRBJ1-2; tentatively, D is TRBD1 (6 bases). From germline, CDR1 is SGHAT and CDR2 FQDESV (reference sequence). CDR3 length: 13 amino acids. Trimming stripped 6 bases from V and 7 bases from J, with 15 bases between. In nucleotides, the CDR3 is TGTGCCAGCAGGCGGGGGCCAGGAGCTGGCTACACCTTC. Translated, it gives CASRRGPGAGYTF.

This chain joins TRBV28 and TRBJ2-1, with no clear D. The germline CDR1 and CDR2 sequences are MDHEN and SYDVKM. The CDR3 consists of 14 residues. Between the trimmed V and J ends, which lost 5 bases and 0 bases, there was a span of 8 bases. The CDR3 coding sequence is TGTGCCAGCAGTCCCGACGCCTCCTACAATGAGCAGTTCTTC. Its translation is CASSPDASYNEQFF.